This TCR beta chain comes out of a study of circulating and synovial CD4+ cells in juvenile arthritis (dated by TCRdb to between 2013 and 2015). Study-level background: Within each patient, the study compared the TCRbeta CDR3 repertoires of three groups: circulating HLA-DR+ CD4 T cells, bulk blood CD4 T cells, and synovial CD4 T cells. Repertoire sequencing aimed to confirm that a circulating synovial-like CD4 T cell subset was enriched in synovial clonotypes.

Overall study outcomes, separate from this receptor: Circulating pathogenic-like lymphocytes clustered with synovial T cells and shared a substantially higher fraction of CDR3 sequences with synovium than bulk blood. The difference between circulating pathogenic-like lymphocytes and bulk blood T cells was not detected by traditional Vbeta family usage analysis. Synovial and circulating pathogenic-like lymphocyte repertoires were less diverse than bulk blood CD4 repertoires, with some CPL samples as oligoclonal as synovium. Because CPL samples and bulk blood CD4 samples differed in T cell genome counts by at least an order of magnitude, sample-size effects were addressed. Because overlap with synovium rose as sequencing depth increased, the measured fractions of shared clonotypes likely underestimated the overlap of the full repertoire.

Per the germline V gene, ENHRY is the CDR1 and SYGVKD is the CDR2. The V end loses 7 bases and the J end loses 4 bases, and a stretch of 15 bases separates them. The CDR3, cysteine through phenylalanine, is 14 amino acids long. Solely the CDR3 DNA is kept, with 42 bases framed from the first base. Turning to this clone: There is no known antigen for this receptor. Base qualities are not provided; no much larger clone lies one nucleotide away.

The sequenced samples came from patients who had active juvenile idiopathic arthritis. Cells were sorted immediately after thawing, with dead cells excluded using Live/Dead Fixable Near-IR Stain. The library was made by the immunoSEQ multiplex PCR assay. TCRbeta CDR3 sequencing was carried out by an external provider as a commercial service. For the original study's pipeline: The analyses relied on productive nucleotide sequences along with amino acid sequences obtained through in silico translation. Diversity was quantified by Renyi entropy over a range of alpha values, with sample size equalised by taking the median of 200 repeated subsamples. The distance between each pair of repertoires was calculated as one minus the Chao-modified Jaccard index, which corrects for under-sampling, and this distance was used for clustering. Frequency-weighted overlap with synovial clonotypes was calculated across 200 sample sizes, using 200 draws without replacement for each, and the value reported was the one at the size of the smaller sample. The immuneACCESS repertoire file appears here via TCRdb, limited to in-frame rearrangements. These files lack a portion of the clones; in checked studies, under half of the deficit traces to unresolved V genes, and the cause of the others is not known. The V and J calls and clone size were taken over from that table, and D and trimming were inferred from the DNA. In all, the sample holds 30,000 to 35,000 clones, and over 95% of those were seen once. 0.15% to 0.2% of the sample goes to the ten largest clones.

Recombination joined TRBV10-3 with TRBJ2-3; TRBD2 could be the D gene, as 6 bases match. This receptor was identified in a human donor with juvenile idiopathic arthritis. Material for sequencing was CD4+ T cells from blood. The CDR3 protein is CAITASVNPDTQYF. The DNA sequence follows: TGTGCCATCACGGCTAGCGTTAACCCAGATACGCAGTATTTT.